This note documents a single T cell receptor (beta chain) sequence. The data were taken from a study of kidney transplant recipient with SARS-CoV-2 infection. Germline V lookup: CDR1 SGHVS, CDR2 FQNEAQ. The CDR3 has 15 amino acids. The V gene lost 1 base and the J gene lost 8 bases, with 12 bases spanning the gap. TCRdb reprocessed the reads via MiXCR and lists one record per CDR3 protein. Among about 240,000 distinct CDR3 sequences listed, about 30% were seen once. The V and J genes are TRBV7-8 and TRBJ1-6, with a possible D match to TRBD1 (6 bases). The material was a blood sample, obtained at baseline and between days 110 and 120 from a kidney transplant recipient. The receptor was derived from a young adult male patient who had COVID-19 and was a kidney transplant recipient. Among the T cells, some may be from the graft donor. In DNA form, the CDR3 reads TGTGCCAGCAGCTTAGTCAGGGACAACCATTCACCCCTCCACTTT. Protein: CASSLVRDNHSPLHF.